This T cell receptor (beta chain) is from a study of blood T cell repertoires in COVID-19. Overall study: Samples came from the United States, Italy and Spain, spanning acute and convalescent COVID-19. T cells, B-cell-depleted T cells, or PBMCs supplied cDNA or gDNA.

The authors' processing: Reference gene primer amplification gave estimated nucleated cell counts. This table comes from immunoSEQ multiplex PCR, and its TCRdb copy is limited to in-frame clones, with some not included. That table supplies the V and J calls and clone size; D and trimming were determined from the DNA. The sample records 40,000 to 65,000 clones, around 83% being singletons. Looked up from germline, CDR1 is SGHKS and CDR2 is YYEKEE (reference sequence). Trimming cost V 1 base and J 5 bases; bases outside gene matches: 11. The CDR3 loop spans 16 amino acids. The receptor's source is a man aged 65 to 79 with active COVID-19. The sequencing sample was made of peripheral blood. This chain connects TRBV5-5 to TRBJ1-1; TRBD1 matches at 7 bases. In DNA form, the CDR3 reads TGTGCCAGCAGCTTGCCCCTCGACAGGGTTGGAACTGAAGCTTTCTTT. Amino acid sequence: CASSLPLDRVGTEAFF.